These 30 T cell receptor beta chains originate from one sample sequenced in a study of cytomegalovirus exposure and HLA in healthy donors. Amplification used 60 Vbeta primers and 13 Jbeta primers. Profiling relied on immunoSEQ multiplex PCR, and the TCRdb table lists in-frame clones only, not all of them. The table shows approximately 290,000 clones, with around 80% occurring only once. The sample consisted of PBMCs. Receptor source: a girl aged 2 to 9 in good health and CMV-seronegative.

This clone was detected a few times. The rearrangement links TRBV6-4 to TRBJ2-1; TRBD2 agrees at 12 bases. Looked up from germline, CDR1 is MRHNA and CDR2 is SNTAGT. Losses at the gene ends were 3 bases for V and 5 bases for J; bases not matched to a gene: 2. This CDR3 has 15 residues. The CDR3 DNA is TGTGCCAGCAGTGAGACTAGCGGGAGCAACAATGAGCAGTTCTTC. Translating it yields CASSETSGSNNEQFF.

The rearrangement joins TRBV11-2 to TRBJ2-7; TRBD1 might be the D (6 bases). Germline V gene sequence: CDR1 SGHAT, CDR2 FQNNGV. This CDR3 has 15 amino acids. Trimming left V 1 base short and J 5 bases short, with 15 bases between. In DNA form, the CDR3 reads TGTGCCAGCAGCTTAGGAGTAGCCGGGGACAACGAGCAGTACTTC. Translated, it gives CASSLGVAGDNEQYF.

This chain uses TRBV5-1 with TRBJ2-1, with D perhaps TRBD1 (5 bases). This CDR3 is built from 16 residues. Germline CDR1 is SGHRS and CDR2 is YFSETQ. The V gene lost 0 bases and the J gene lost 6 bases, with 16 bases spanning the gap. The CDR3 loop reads CASSLAETDLGNEQFF. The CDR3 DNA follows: TGCGCCAGCAGCTTGGCTGAGACAGATTTGGGCAATGAGCAGTTCTTC.

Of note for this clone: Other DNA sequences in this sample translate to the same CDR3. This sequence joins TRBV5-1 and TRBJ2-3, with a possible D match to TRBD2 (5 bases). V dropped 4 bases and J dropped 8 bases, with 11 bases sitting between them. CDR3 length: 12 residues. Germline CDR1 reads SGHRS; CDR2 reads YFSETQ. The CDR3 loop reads CASSPGLGTQYF. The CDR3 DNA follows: TGCGCCAGCAGCCCCGGACTCGGTACGCAGTATTTT.

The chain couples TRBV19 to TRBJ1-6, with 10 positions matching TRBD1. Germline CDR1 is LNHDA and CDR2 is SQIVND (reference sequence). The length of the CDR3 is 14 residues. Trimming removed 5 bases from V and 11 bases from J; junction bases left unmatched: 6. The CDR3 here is CASSVPGTGAPLHF. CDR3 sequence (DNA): TGTGCCAGTAGTGTACCCGGGACAGGGGCACCCCTCCACTTT.

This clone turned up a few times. The DNA of the CDR3 is TGTGCTAGTGGTTTGGTACTCGGACCTCTAGCGGCCGGCCTCTGGGACCAGTACTTC. Amino acids: CASGLVLGPLAAGLWDQYF. This chain connects TRBV12-5 to TRBJ2-5; 7 bases agree with TRBD2. V was clipped by 0 bases and J by 10 bases; unmatched bases: 23. CDR1 and CDR2 from the germline V gene are LGHNT and FRNRAP. The CDR3 is 19 amino acids.

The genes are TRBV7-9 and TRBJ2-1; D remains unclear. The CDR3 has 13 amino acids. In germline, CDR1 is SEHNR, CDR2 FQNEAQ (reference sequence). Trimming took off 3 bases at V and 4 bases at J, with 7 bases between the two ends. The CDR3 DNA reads TGTGCCAGCAGCTTCACCGGGTACAATGAGCAGTTCTTC. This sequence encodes CASSFTGYNEQFF.

The CDR3 sequence: CAWSGQVGDTQYF. The DNA of the CDR3 is TGTGCCTGGAGTGGTCAGGTGGGAGATACGCAGTATTTT. The chain combines TRBV30 with TRBJ2-3; D unclear. The V gene's germline CDR1 is GTSNPN and CDR2 SVGIG (reference sequence). This CDR3 has 13 amino acids. The V end was cut by 1 base, the J end by 5 bases, with 10 bases between. Full variable domain (remainder filled in from reference TRBV30 and TRBJ2-3): SQTIHQWPATLVQPVGSPLSLECTVEGTSNPNLYWYRQAAGRGLQLLFYSVGIGQISSEVPQNLSASRPQDRQFILSSKKLLLSDSGFYLCAWSGQVGDTQYFGPGTRLTVL.

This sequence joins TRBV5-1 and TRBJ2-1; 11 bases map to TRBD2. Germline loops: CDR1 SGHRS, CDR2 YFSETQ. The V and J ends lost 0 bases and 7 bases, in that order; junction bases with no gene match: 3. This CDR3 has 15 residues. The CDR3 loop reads CASSLGSGGANEQFF. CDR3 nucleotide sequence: TGCGCCAGCAGCTTGGGTAGCGGGGGGGCAAATGAGCAGTTCTTC.

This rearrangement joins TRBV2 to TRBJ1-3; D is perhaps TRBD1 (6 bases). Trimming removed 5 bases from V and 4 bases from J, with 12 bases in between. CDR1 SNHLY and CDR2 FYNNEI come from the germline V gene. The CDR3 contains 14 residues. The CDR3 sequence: CASSPTGLGNTIYF. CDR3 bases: TGTGCCAGCAGTCCGACAGGTTTGGGAAACACCATATATTTT.

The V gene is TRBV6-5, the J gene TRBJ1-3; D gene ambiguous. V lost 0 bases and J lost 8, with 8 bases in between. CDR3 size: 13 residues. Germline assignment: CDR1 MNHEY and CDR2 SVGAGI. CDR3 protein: CASSYSKRYTIYF. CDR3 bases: TGTGCCAGCAGTTACTCGAAACGGTACACCATATATTTT.

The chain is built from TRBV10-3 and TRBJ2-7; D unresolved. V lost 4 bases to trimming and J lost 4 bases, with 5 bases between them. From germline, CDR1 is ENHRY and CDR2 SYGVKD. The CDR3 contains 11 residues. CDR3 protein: CAISVEYEQYF. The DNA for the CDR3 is TGTGCCATCAGTGTAGAATACGAGCAGTACTTC.

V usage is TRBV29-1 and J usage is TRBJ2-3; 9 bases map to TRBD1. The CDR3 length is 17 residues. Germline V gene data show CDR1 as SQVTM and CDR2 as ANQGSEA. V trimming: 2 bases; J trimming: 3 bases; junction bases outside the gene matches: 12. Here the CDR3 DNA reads TGCAGCGTTGAAAGGGTCCTATTTGACAGGGGGACAGATACGCAGTATTTT. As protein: CSVERVLFDRGTDTQYF.

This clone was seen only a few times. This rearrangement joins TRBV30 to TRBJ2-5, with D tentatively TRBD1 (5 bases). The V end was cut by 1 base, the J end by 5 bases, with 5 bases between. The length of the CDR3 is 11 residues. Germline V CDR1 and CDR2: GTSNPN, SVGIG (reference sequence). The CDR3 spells CAWSAGETQYF. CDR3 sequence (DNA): TGTGCCTGGAGTGCAGGGGAGACCCAGTACTTC.

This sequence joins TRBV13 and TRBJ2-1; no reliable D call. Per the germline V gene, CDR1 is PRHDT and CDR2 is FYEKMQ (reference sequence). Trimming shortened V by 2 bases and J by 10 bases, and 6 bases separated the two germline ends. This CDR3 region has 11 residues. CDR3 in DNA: TGTGCCAGCAGCTTAAGGCGGGAGCAGTTCTTC. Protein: CASSLRREQFF.

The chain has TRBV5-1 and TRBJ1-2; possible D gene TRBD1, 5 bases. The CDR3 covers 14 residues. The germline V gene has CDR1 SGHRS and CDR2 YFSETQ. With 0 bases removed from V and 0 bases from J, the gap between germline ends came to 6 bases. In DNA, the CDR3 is TGCGCCAGCAGCTTGGGACAGTCTAACTATGGCTACACCTTC. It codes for CASSLGQSNYGYTF. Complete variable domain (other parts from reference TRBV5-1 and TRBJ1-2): KAGVTQTPRYLIKTRGQQVTLSCSPISGHRSVSWYQQTPGQGLQFLFEYFSETQRNKGNFPGRFSGRQFSNSRSEMNVSTLELGDSALYLCASSLGQSNYGYTFGSGTRLTVV.

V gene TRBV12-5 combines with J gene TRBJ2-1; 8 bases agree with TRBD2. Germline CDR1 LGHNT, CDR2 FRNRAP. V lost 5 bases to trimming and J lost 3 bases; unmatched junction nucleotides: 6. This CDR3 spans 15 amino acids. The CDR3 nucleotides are TGTGCTAGTGGTAACACGGGACTAGGCTACAATGAGCAGTTCTTC. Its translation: CASGNTGLGYNEQFF.

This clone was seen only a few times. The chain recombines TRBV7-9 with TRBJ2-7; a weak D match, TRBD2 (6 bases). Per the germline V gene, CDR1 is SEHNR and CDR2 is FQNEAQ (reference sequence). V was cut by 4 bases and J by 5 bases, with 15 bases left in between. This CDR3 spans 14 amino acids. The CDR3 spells CASSWEVSWDEQYF. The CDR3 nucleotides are TGTGCCAGCAGCTGGGAGGTCTCTTGGGACGAGCAGTACTTC.

The CDR3 region has the DNA TGCGCCAGCAGCCCTAACCCTACAGGGACCGGGGAGCTGTTTTTT. Protein product: CASSPNPTGTGELFF. The chain uses TRBV4-1 and TRBJ2-2; possibly TRBD1 for D (6 bases). The germline CDR1 and CDR2 sequences are MGHRA and YSYEKL. Trimming shortened V by 4 bases and J by 5 bases, and 14 bases separated the two germline ends. The CDR3 runs to 15 residues.

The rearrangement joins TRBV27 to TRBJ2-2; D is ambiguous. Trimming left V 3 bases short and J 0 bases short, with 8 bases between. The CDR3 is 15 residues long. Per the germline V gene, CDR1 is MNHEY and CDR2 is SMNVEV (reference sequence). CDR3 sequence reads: CASSLDSPNTGELFF. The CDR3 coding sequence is TGTGCCAGCAGTTTGGATAGCCCGAACACCGGGGAGCTGTTTTTT.

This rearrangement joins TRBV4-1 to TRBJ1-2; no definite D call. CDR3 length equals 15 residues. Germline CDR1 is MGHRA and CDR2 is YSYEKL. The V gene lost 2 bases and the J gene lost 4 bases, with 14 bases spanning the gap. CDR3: CASSQHTGSGYGYTF. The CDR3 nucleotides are TGCGCCAGCAGCCAACACACGGGGAGTGGCTATGGCTACACCTTC.

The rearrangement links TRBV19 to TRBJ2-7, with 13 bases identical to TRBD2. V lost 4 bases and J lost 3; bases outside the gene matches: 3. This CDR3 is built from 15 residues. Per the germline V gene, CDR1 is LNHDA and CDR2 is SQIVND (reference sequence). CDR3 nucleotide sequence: TGTGCCAGTAGTAGACTAGCGGGAGGCCTCTACGAGCAGTACTTC. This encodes CASSRLAGGLYEQYF.

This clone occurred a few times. The CDR3 DNA is TGTGCCAGCAGGGGACTGAGCGAGCCAGCGGGGGGAGAGACCCAGTACTTC. It encodes CASRGLSEPAGGETQYF. The J gene is TRBJ2-5, the V gene TRBV28; 9 positions match TRBD2. The V and J ends lost 6 bases and 4 bases, in that order; junction bases with no gene match: 15. The CDR3 covers 17 residues. The germline CDR1 and CDR2 sequences are MDHEN and SYDVKM.

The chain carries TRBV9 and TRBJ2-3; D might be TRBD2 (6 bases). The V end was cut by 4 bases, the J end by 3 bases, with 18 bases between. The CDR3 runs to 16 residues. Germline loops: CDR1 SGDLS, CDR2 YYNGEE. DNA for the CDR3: TGTGCCAGCAGCTATTTCTCGGGAGAAGGGACAGATACGCAGTATTTT. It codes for CASSYFSGEGTDTQYF.

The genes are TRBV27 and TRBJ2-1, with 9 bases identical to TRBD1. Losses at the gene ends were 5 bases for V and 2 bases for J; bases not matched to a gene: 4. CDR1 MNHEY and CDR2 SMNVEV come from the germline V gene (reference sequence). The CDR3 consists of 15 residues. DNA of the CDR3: TGTGCCAGCAGTCCCGGACAGGGGCCCTACAATGAGCAGTTCTTC. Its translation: CASSPGQGPYNEQFF.

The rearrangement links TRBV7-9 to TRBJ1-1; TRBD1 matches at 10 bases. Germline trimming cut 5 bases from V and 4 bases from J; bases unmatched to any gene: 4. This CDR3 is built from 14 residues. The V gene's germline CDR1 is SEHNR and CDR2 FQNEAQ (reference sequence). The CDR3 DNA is TGTGCCAGCAGCCTGAGGGACAGGGGCACTGAAGCTTTCTTT. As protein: CASSLRDRGTEAFF. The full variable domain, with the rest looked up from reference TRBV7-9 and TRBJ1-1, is DTGVSQNPRHKITKRGQNVTFRCDPISEHNRLYWYRQTLGQGPEFLTYFQNEAQLEKSRLLSDRFSAERPKGSFSTLEIQRTEQGDSAMYLCASSLRDRGTEAFFGQGTRLTVV.

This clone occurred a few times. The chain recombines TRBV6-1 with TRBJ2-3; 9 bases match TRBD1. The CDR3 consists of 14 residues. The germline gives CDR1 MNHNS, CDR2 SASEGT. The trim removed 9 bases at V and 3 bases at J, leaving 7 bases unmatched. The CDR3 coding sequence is TGTGCCAGTGAGCTCGGACAGGGGACAGATACGCAGTATTTT. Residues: CASELGQGTDTQYF.

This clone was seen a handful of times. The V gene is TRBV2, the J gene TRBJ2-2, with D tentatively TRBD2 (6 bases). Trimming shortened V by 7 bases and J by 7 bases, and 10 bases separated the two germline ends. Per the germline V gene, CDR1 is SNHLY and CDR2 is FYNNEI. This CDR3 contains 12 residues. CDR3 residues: CASNAGNGELFF. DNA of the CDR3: TGTGCCAGCAATGCGGGGAACGGGGAGCTGTTTTTT. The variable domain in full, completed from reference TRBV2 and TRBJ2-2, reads EPEVTQTPSHQVTQMGQEVILRCVPISNHLYFYWYRQILGQKVEFLVSFYNNEISEKSEIFDDQFSVERPDGSNFTLKIRSTKLEDSAMYFCASNAGNGELFFGEGSRLTVL.

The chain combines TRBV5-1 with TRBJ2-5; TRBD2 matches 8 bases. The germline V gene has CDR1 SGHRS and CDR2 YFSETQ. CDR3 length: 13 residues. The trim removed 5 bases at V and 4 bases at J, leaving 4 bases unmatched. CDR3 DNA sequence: TGCGCCAGCAGTACGGGACTAGTAGAGACCCAGTACTTC. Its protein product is CASSTGLVETQYF.

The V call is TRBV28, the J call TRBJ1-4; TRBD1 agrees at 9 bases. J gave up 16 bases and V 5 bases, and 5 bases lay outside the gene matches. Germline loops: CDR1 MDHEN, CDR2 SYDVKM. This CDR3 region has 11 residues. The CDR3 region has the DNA TGTGCCAGCAGTCTTGGACAGGGGAAGTTTTTT. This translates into CASSLGQGKFF.